Listed here are 25 T cell receptor beta chains from one sample, sequenced in a study of T cell repertoires in cytomegalovirus infection. TCRdb re-derived calls from the reads in MiXCR, one entry per CDR3 protein. Altogether some 800,000 distinct CDR3 sequences are present, approximately 30% being singletons, with the ten largest covering around an eighth. For these receptors, no antigen is known. The specimen was cultured CD8+ T cells from PBMCs, collected from culture after CMV antigen stimulation. The source of these receptors is a human donor in good health (CMV status not recorded). Some clones in this sample may be carry-over from other donors' samples.

This clonotype came up a few times. V is TRBV6-6 and J is TRBJ1-5; D is possibly TRBD1 (5 bases). CDR1 is MNHNY and CDR2 is SVGAGI in the germline V gene (reference sequence). This CDR3 has 15 amino acids. Between the trimmed V and J ends, which lost 5 bases and 1 base, there was a span of 12 bases. The CDR3 reads CASSPPGGSNQPQHF. The CDR3, as DNA: TGTGCCAGCAGTCCCCCGGGGGGGAGCAATCAGCCCCAGCATTTT.

This clonotype was detected many times. V gene TRBV7-2 combines with J gene TRBJ1-3, with D perhaps matching TRBD1 (5 bases). CDR3 length: 14 residues. V shed 3 bases and J shed 8 bases, with 14 bases lying between them. Germline loops: CDR1 SGHTA, CDR2 FQGNSA. The CDR3 is CASSFEGKLDTIYF. In DNA form, the CDR3 reads TGTGCCAGCAGCTTCGAGGGGAAGTTAGACACCATATATTTT.

Of note for this clonotype: A much larger clone is a single base away; this may be a read error. CDR3 sequence reads: CASSHSAGTYNVQFF. The DNA for the CDR3 is TGTGCCAGCAGCCACAGCGCAGGGACCTACAATGTGCAGTTCTTC. The genes are TRBV7-8 and TRBJ2-1, with D perhaps matching TRBD1 or TRBD2 (5 bases each). Germline lookup yields CDR1 SGHVS and CDR2 FQNEAQ. This CDR3 comprises 15 residues.

Only one count was recorded for this clonotype. V is TRBV28 and J is TRBJ1-4; possible D gene TRBD1, 6 bases. With 5 bases removed from V and 10 bases from J, the gap between germline ends came to 20 bases. The CDR3 runs 15 residues. CDR1 MDHEN and CDR2 SYDVKM come from the germline V gene. DNA for the CDR3: TGTGCCAGCAGTGACCCCAGGGGCGCTCTGGGAAAACTGTTTTTT. This gives the protein CASSDPRGALGKLFF.

This chain links TRBV5-8 with TRBJ2-7; the match to TRBD1 covers 7 bases. The trim removed 5 bases at V and 4 bases at J, leaving 3 bases unmatched. This CDR3 is built from 12 residues. Germline loops: CDR1 SGHTS, CDR2 YDEGEE. This CDR3 is CASSTGEYEQYV. CDR3 nucleotide sequence: TGTGCCAGCAGTACAGGGGAGTACGAGCAGTACGTC.

In its sample, this clonotype was seen a few times. The J gene is TRBJ1-2, the V gene TRBV6-1, with TRBD1 as a possible D gene (6 bases). CDR1 and CDR2 (germline): MNHNS, SASEGT. Trimming took 0 bases from V and 5 from J, leaving 13 bases between them. This CDR3 region has 15 residues. CDR3 residues: CASSEAAGVGYGYTF. The CDR3 DNA sequence: TGTGCCAGCAGTGAAGCGGCAGGGGTTGGATATGGCTACACCTTC.

The rearrangement joins TRBV2 to TRBJ2-7; 8 bases fit TRBD2. With V trimmed by 4 bases and J by 3 bases, 11 bases remained unmatched. Per germline, CDR1 SNHLY and CDR2 FYNNEI. The CDR3 loop spans 16 amino acids. The CDR3 coding sequence is TGTGCCAGCAGTGGAAGTAAAACTAGCGGCGACTACGAGCAGTACTTC. Its protein product is CASSGSKTSGDYEQYF.

This clonotype has just one count. The gene calls are TRBV6-8 and TRBJ2-7; D might be TRBD2 (5 bases). Germline loops: CDR1 MNHGY, CDR2 SAAAGT. The CDR3 runs to 14 residues. Trimming removed 7 bases from V and 3 bases from J, with 16 bases in between. The DNA of the CDR3 is TGTGCCAGCAACCGCGGAGGTGATGGCTACGAGCAGTACGTC. Encoded protein: CASNRGGDGYEQYV.

This clonotype was observed at least ten times. The J gene is TRBJ2-6, the V gene TRBV27, with TRBD1 matching 9 bases. Germline CDR1 MNHEY, CDR2 SMNVEV (reference sequence). The CDR3 is 17 amino acids. J gave up 0 bases and V 6 bases, and 6 bases lay outside the gene matches. The CDR3: CASRGRDRDSGANVLTF. The CDR3 DNA reads as TGTGCCAGCAGGGGCCGGGACAGGGACTCTGGGGCCAACGTCCTGACTTTC.

This chain joins TRBV6-1 and TRBJ2-7; D is perhaps TRBD1 (5 bases). This CDR3 region has 15 residues. Germline CDR1 MNHNS, CDR2 SASEGT. V lost 3 bases and J lost 1, with 13 bases in between. CDR3 DNA: TGTGCCAGCAGTGACAGGGTTTTGATTTCCTACGAGCAGTACTTC. Protein sequence: CASSDRVLISYEQYF.

This clonotype was counted between two and nine times. The chain has TRBV7-8 and TRBJ1-2; TRBD1 matches 9 bases. Germline-derived CDR1 and CDR2 are SGHVS and FQNEAQ. V shed 5 bases, J shed 5 bases, and the junction held 15 bases outside the gene matches. The CDR3 has 17 amino acids. CDR3 sequence reads: CASSRIPGQGNQYGYTF. CDR3 coding DNA: TGTGCCAGCAGCCGCATCCCGGGACAGGGTAATCAGTATGGCTACACCTTC.

Turning to this clonotype: Sequence at one end of the junction differs from germline and may be a read error. This chain uses TRBV5-4 with TRBJ1-1; 8 bases are shared with TRBD1. In germline, CDR1 is SGHNT, CDR2 YYREEE (reference sequence). The CDR3 loop spans 17 amino acids. CDR3 loop: CVSSSSRQGHENTEAFF. The CDR3 bases are TGTGTCAGCAGCTCGAGTAGACAGGGGCACGAGAACACTGAAGCTTTCTTT.

Comment on this clonotype: The junction departs from the called germline gene at one end, perhaps through a read error. The chain uses TRBV5-8 and TRBJ2-1; 12 bases map to TRBD2. The CDR3 has 16 amino acids. Germline lookup yields CDR1 SGHTS and CDR2 YDEGEE. CDR3 nucleotides: TGTGCCAGCAGCGCCGCGACTAGCGGGGGTTACAATGAGCAGTTTTTC. Translating it yields CASSAATSGGYNEQFF.

This clonotype came up many times. At one of its ends the junction is not consistent with the germline gene, which may arise from a read error. This rearrangement joins TRBV12-3 or TRBV12-4 to TRBJ1-1; TRBD1 is a possible D gene (5 bases). The CDR3 spans 14 residues. This CDR3 reads CASSLGGVGTEAFF. DNA for the CDR3: TGTGCCAGCAGCTTAGGAGGGGTGGGCACTGAAGCTTTCTTT.

The chain has TRBV7-2 and TRBJ1-2, with a tentative D call TRBD1 (5 bases). V was pared by 5 bases and J by 8 bases, with 12 bases between. Germline V lookup: CDR1 SGHTA, CDR2 FQGNSA. This CDR3 has 12 amino acids. The CDR3 sequence: CASSEGRDGYTF. DNA for the CDR3: TGTGCCAGCAGCGAAGGAAGGGACGGCTACACCTTC.

J is TRBJ2-5 and V is TRBV6-5, with no clear D. CDR1 is MNHEY, CDR2 SVGAGI, per germline. CDR3 length: 11 residues. Trimming stripped 7 bases from V and 5 bases from J, with 8 bases between. The chain's CDR3 is CASKLGETQYF. The DNA of the CDR3 is TGTGCCAGCAAGTTGGGGGAGACCCAGTACTTC.

CDR3 loop: CASSPLREGATNYGYTF. CDR3 in DNA: TGTGCCAGCAGTCCACTGAGGGAAGGTGCCACTAACTATGGCTACACCTTC. V gene TRBV6-5 combines with J gene TRBJ1-2, with no clear D. Between the trimmed V and J ends, which lost 5 bases and 0 bases, there was a span of 19 bases. Germline CDR1 reads MNHEY; CDR2 reads SVGAGI. CDR3 length: 17 amino acids.

The chain joins TRBV25-1 to TRBJ1-1; D possibly corresponds to TRBD1 (6 bases). Germline values: CDR1 MGHDK, CDR2 SYGVNS. Trimming shortened V by 3 bases and J by 4 bases, and 12 bases separated the two germline ends. This CDR3 region has 14 residues. The CDR3 protein is CASSEGGSITEAFF. CDR3 DNA sequence: TGTGCCAGCAGTGAGGGGGGCTCGATCACTGAAGCTTTCTTT.

This clonotype was seen only a few times. The gene calls are TRBV7-2 and TRBJ2-1, with 12 nucleotides matching TRBD2. The germline V gene encodes CDR1 SGHTA and CDR2 FQGNSA. The CDR3 is 17 amino acids. Trimming cost V 4 bases and J 8 bases; bases outside gene matches: 12. CDR3 region: CASSYLAGGNIHYEQFF. The CDR3 nucleotides read TGTGCCAGCAGCTACCTAGCGGGGGGGAATATACACTATGAGCAGTTCTTC.

The J gene is TRBJ2-1, the V gene TRBV27; D uncertain. With 4 bases removed from V and 5 bases from J, the gap between germline ends came to 12 bases. Germline CDR1 and CDR2: MNHEY and SMNVEV (reference sequence). The CDR3 spans 14 residues. The CDR3 coding sequence is TGTGCCAGCAGTTCATCCGGGTTACACAATGAGCAGTTCTTC. This encodes CASSSSGLHNEQFF.

The CDR3 nucleotides read TGTGCCAGCAGCCAAGATTTTAGCCTTCCCTACAATGAGCAGTTCTTC. Protein: CASSQDFSLPYNEQFF. The rearrangement links TRBV14 to TRBJ2-1; D gene unclear. V dropped 0 bases and J dropped 2 bases, with 11 bases sitting between them. Per the germline V gene, CDR1 is SGHDN and CDR2 is FVKESK. The CDR3 totals 16 residues.

The chain combines TRBV6-2 or TRBV6-3 with TRBJ2-5; D is unclear. Deletions cut 0 bases from V and 4 bases from J, with 9 bases between. The CDR3 has 14 residues. Germline-derived CDR1 and CDR2 are MNHEY and SVGEGT. CDR3 protein: CASSYSALGETQYF. DNA for the CDR3: TGTGCCAGCAGTTACTCGGCCCTGGGAGAGACCCAGTACTTC.

This clonotype occurred a few times. The J gene is TRBJ1-1, the V gene TRBV15, with unresolved D. Germline values: CDR1 LNHNV, CDR2 YYDKDF (reference sequence). Trimming left V 5 bases short and J 3 bases short, with 16 bases between. This CDR3 is 15 amino acids long. The CDR3 is CATSPRDSLHTEAFF. The CDR3, as DNA: TGTGCCACCAGCCCCCGGGATAGTCTACACACTGAAGCTTTCTTT. Looking up the rest from reference TRBV15 and TRBJ1-1 gives the full variable domain: DAMVIQNPRYQVTQFGKPVTLSCSQTLNHNVMYWYQQKSSQAPKLLFHYYDKDFNNEADTPDNFQSRRPNTSFCFLDIRSPGLGDTAMYLCATSPRDSLHTEAFFGQGTRLTVV.

The chain employs TRBV6-5 and TRBJ2-5; TRBD2 agrees at 9 bases. There are 15 residues in the CDR3. The V and J ends lost 8 bases and 4 bases, in that order; junction bases with no gene match: 11. Germline-derived CDR1 and CDR2 are MNHEY and SVGAGI. The CDR3 DNA is TGTGCCAGCGCCCCTGATGGCGGGGGGGGAGAGACCCAGTACTTC. Translation gives CASAPDGGGGETQYF.

This clonotype has only a few counts. V and J are TRBV3-1 and TRBJ2-5; no clear D gene. V shed 7 bases and J shed 5 bases, with 14 bases lying between them. Germline V gene sequence: CDR1 LGHDT, CDR2 YNNKEL (reference sequence). The CDR3 extends over 13 amino acids. CDR3 sequence reads: CASTLDPLETQYF. The DNA for the CDR3 is TGTGCCAGCACCCTGGACCCGTTGGAGACCCAGTACTTC.